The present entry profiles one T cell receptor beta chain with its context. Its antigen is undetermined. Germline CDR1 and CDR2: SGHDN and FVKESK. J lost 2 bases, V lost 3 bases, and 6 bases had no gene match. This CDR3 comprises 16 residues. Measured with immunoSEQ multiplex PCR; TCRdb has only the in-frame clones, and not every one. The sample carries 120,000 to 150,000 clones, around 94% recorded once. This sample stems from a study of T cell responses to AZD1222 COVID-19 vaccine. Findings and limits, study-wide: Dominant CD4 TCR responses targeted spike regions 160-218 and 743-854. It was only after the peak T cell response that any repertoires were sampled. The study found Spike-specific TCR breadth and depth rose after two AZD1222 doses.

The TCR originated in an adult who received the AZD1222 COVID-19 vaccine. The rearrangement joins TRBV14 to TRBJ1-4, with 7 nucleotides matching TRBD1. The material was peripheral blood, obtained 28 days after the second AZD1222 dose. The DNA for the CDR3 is TGTGCCAGCAGCCAGTCAGGGGGTTCGACTAATGAAAAACTGTTTTTT. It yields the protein CASSQSGGSTNEKLFF. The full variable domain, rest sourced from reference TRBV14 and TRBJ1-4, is EAGVTQFPSHSVIEKGQTVTLRCDPISGHDNLYWYRRVMGKEIKFLLHFVKESKQDESGMPNNRFLAERTGGTYSTLKVQPAELEDSGVYFCASSQSGGSTNEKLFFGSGTQLSVL.